The 20 T cell receptor beta chains below were found in one sample sequenced in a study of radiation and T cells in renal cell carcinoma. Here immunoSEQ multiplex PCR was the method, and the copy in TCRdb shows in-frame clones only, minus some. This table has about 74,000 clones, 80% to 90% appearing once. The time point is: blood 4 weeks post-SBRT, at nephrectomy. The treatment: 15 Gy SBRT to primary tumor, nephrectomy 4 weeks later. Sequenced here: blood, sampled from a patient whose treatment included radiotherapy and nephrectomy. The receptors here all came from a woman between 70 and 85 years old with renal cell carcinoma.

The chain carries TRBV19 and TRBJ2-7, with 8 bases lining up with TRBD1. V shed 5 bases, J shed 3 bases, and the junction held 9 bases outside the gene matches. The CDR3 runs 15 residues. The V gene's germline CDR1 is LNHDA and CDR2 SQIVND (reference sequence). This CDR3 reads CASSPTGTGLYEQYF. CDR3 DNA sequence: TGTGCCAGTAGTCCCACCGGGACAGGACTCTACGAGCAGTACTTC.

The CDR3 reads CASSGTVASLGTQYF. Here the CDR3 DNA reads TGTGCCAGCAGCGGCACGGTGGCGAGCCTGGGTACGCAGTATTTT. This chain uses TRBV27 with TRBJ2-3; no clear D gene. Trimming removed 6 bases at V and 8 bases at J, with 21 bases between. Germline V gene sequence: CDR1 MNHEY, CDR2 SMNVEV (reference sequence). This CDR3 region has 15 residues.

The V call is TRBV5-5, the J call TRBJ1-1; TRBD1 matches at 11 bases. Germline assignment: CDR1 SGHKS and CDR2 YYEKEE (reference sequence). The CDR3 covers 19 residues. V lost 0 bases, J lost 0 bases, and 10 bases stayed unmatched. Here the CDR3 reads CASSLGPDRGRLMNTEAFF. The CDR3 bases are TGTGCCAGCAGCTTGGGGCCGGACAGGGGGCGACTAATGAACACTGAAGCTTTCTTT.

This clone is a singleton in its sample. The V and J genes are TRBV6-1 and TRBJ1-2; D might be TRBD1 (5 bases). Germline CDR1 and CDR2: MNHNS and SASEGT. The ends were cut back, 4 bases at V and 0 bases at J, with 9 bases in the middle. The CDR3 contains 14 residues. The CDR3 DNA follows: TGTGCCAGCAGTGGGGGACGAACTAACTATGGCTACACCTTC. As protein: CASSGGRTNYGYTF.

The J gene is TRBJ2-3, the V gene TRBV21-1; the D segment call TRBD1 is taken from the table without a DNA check. TRBV21-1 counts as a pseudogene. The CDR3 consists of 13 residues. CDR3 nucleotide sequence: TGTGCCAGCAGCCTCCTTGGGGCGGATACGCAGTATTTT. Amino acid sequence: CASSLLGADTQYF.

The sample holds one count of this clone. CDR3 sequence: CASSLAQGRGSYNEQFF. In DNA, the CDR3 is TGCGCCAGCAGCTTGGCGCAGGGGCGAGGGTCCTACAATGAGCAGTTCTTC. J is TRBJ2-1 and V is TRBV5-1, with a possible D match to TRBD1 (6 bases). The CDR3 runs 17 residues. Germline loops: CDR1 SGHRS, CDR2 YFSETQ. V lost 0 bases and J 1 base, leaving 14 bases between the germline ends.

This clone was recorded once. CDR3 sequence: CASRGVGSYGYTF. Here the CDR3 DNA reads TGTGCCAGCAGGGGGGTAGGGTCCTATGGCTACACCTTC. The chain has TRBV2 and TRBJ1-2; TRBD1 is a possible D gene (5 bases). CDR1 and CDR2 (germline): SNHLY, FYNNEI. This CDR3 is built from 13 residues. Trimming cost V 6 bases and J 4 bases, with 12 bases left between them.

This chain joins TRBV10-3 and TRBJ2-5; either TRBD1 or TRBD2 may fit D (5 bases each). Trimming removed 2 bases at V and 2 bases at J, with 15 bases between. The CDR3 consists of 16 residues. Germline V gene sequence: CDR1 ENHRY, CDR2 SYGVKD. The DNA of the CDR3 is TGTGCCATCAGTGAGAGTGGGACGGGTCTTCAAGAGACCCAGTACTTC. Its protein product is CAISESGTGLQETQYF.

This clone came up once. The chain uses TRBV6-5 and TRBJ2-7; 10 nucleotides line up with TRBD2. This CDR3 region has 15 residues. V trimming: 2 bases; J trimming: 5 bases; junction bases outside the gene matches: 6. From germline, CDR1 is MNHEY and CDR2 SVGAGI. CDR3 protein: CASSYRAGGPHEQYF. Written as DNA, the CDR3 is TGTGCCAGCAGTTACAGAGCGGGGGGGCCCCACGAGCAGTACTTC.

The V gene is TRBV28, the J gene TRBJ1-2, with 7 positions matching TRBD1. Germline CDR1 is MDHEN and CDR2 is SYDVKM. J lost 4 bases, V lost 8 bases, and 4 bases had no gene match. This CDR3 is 12 amino acids long. This CDR3 is CASRDRVYGYTF. In DNA form, the CDR3 reads TGTGCCAGCCGGGACAGAGTCTATGGCTACACCTTC.

The chain combines TRBV27 with TRBJ2-7; weak D call: TRBD2 (6 bases). Germline values: CDR1 MNHEY, CDR2 SMNVEV (reference sequence). The V gene lost 9 bases and the J gene lost 3 bases, with 9 bases spanning the gap. This CDR3 is 11 amino acids long. This CDR3 reads CASWDFYEQYF. DNA of the CDR3: TGTGCCAGTTGGGACTTCTACGAGCAGTACTTC.

The chain combines TRBV4-3 with TRBJ2-1; 14 bases fit TRBD2. The CDR3 length is 18 residues. Germline V gene lookup returns CDR1 LGHNA and CDR2 YSLEER. J gave up 5 bases and V 0 bases, and 6 bases lay outside the gene matches. DNA for the CDR3: TGCGCCAGCAGCCAAGATCGGACTAGCGGGGGGATAGACAATGAGCAGTTCTTC. Translation gives CASSQDRTSGGIDNEQFF.

The chain uses TRBV5-1 and TRBJ2-4, with 8 nucleotides matching TRBD1. Germline V gene sequence: CDR1 SGHRS, CDR2 YFSETQ. The junction had 6 bases not matched to a gene; V was cut back by 4 bases and J by 6 bases. There are 14 residues in the CDR3. The CDR3 DNA is TGCGCCAGCAGCACTACAGGGGGTAGAAACATTCAGTACTTC. Translation gives CASSTTGGRNIQYF.

The chain carries TRBV9 and TRBJ2-1, with unresolved D. Germline lookup yields CDR1 SGDLS and CDR2 YYNGEE. This CDR3 is 14 amino acids long. The V end lost 4 bases, the J end lost 9 bases, and 17 bases lay between the germline ends. CDR3 coding DNA: TGTGCCAGCAGCTCAGACCTGATATGGGGTGAGCAGTTCTTC. Protein: CASSSDLIWGEQFF.

The rearrangement links TRBV2 to TRBJ2-3, with D possibly TRBD1 on 6 matching bases. Germline V gene sequence: CDR1 SNHLY, CDR2 FYNNEI. The CDR3 extends over 17 amino acids. Trimming took off 3 bases at V and 4 bases at J, with 20 bases between the two ends. Here the CDR3 DNA reads TGTGCCAGCAGTGAGGGTACCCAGGGGAAGAGGGCAGATACGCAGTATTTT. Protein product: CASSEGTQGKRADTQYF. Using reference TRBV2 and TRBJ2-3 for the parts outside the CDR3, the full variable domain is EPEVTQTPSHQVTQMGQEVILRCVPISNHLYFYWYRQILGQKVEFLVSFYNNEISEKSEIFDDQFSVERPDGSNFTLKIRSTKLEDSAMYFCASSEGTQGKRADTQYFGPGTRLTVL.

The gene calls are TRBV6-5 and TRBJ1-6, with D uncertain. Germline V gene lookup returns CDR1 MNHEY and CDR2 SVGAGI. Trimming left V 2 bases short and J 9 bases short, with 8 bases between. CDR3 length equals 13 residues. The CDR3 nucleotides are TGTGCCAGCAGTTACGGGCAGTCTTCACCCCTCCACTTT. It encodes CASSYGQSSPLHF.

In its sample, this clone was seen once. The CDR3 loop reads CSASIAEAFF. The CDR3 DNA is TGCAGTGCTAGTATTGCCGAAGCTTTCTTT. This rearrangement joins TRBV20-1 to TRBJ1-1; no firm D call. The germline V gene has CDR1 DFQATT and CDR2 SNEGSKA (reference sequence). The CDR3 consists of 10 residues. The germline V and J ends were trimmed by 3 bases and 8 bases, with 7 bases remaining between them.

The rearrangement links TRBV19 to TRBJ1-1; no reliable D call. The CDR3 contains 12 residues. V was pared by 5 bases and J by 8 bases, with 12 bases between. Germline loops: CDR1 LNHDA, CDR2 SQIVND (reference sequence). The CDR3 reads CASSSGIREAFF. CDR3 bases: TGTGCCAGTAGTTCCGGTATCAGAGAAGCTTTCTTT.

V usage is TRBV5-5 and J usage is TRBJ2-1, with a tentative D call TRBD2 (6 bases). Germline values: CDR1 SGHKS, CDR2 YYEKEE (reference sequence). V shed 3 bases and J shed 8 bases, with 9 bases lying between them. The length of the CDR3 is 12 residues. CDR3 region: CASSSGVYEQFF. The CDR3 DNA is TGTGCCAGCAGCTCGGGGGTCTATGAGCAGTTCTTC.

The chain carries TRBV15 and TRBJ1-5; no firm D call. The CDR3 sequence is 13 residues long. The germline gives CDR1 LNHNV, CDR2 YYDKDF (reference sequence). Trimming removed 8 bases at V and 3 bases at J, with 11 bases between. CDR3 bases: TGTGCCACCGTAGAACATTCCAATCAGCCCCAGCATTTT. Protein: CATVEHSNQPQHF.